This TCR beta chain comes out of a study of CD8+ T cells in alopecia areata. Study outcomes and limitations: More clonal than normal scalp was lesional scalp, particularly alopecia totalis/universalis. Scalp specimens additionally yield sequences from normal skin's resident alphabeta T cells.

This clone was recorded a few times. Its specificity is not known. The authors extracted RNA and reverse transcribed it into cDNA as the sequencing template. Measured with immunoSEQ multiplex PCR; TCRdb has only the in-frame clones, and not every one. The sample has 120,000 or so clones; about 60% are singletons. V gave up 3 bases and J gave up 0 bases, with 3 bases separating them. The CDR3 has 14 amino acids. Germline-derived CDR1 and CDR2 are SGHAT and FQNNGV. Source material: CD4+ T cells sorted from blood. This TCR was recovered from a human donor in good health. The chain joins TRBV11-2 to TRBJ2-6; D gene unclear. The CDR3 coding sequence is TGTGCCAGCAGCTTTAACTCTGGGGCCAACGTCCTGACTTTC. This sequence encodes CASSFNSGANVLTF. The variable domain in full, completed from reference TRBV11-2 and TRBJ2-6, reads EAGVAQSPRYKIIEKRQSVAFWCNPISGHATLYWYQQILGQGPKLLIQFQNNGVVDDSQLPKDRFSAERLKGVDSTLKIQPAKLEDSAVYLCASSFNSGANVLTFGAGSRLTVL.